Listed below are T cell receptor beta chains from one sample, sequenced in a study of blood T cell repertoires in COVID-19. Profiling relied on immunoSEQ multiplex PCR, and the TCRdb table lists in-frame clones only, not all of them. Altogether about 100,000 clones are present, over 75% being singletons, with the ten largest covering around a tenth. The sequenced sample consisted of peripheral blood. The receptors were gathered from a woman aged 30 to 39 with acute or convalescent COVID-19. Both conserved end residues are part of each CDR3. Each record gives: CDR3 protein, V gene, D gene, J gene, clone size. A D gene is named only where the DNA matches it firmly. Size is omitted from some rows. Given values are once, few, many or a class for expanded clones.

CDR3 protein: CASSKLSSGNTIYF
V gene: TRBV6-6
D gene: .
J gene: TRBJ1-3
clone size: .

CDR3 protein: CATSTVRGEAFF
V gene: TRBV15
D gene: .
J gene: TRBJ1-1
clone size: .

CDR3 protein: CASSPDRANQPQHF
V gene: TRBV27
D gene: TRBD1
J gene: TRBJ1-5
clone size: few

CDR3 protein: CASSLYGDRGNQPQHF
V gene: TRBV5-6
D gene: TRBD1
J gene: TRBJ1-5
clone size: .

CDR3 protein: CASSSKGVESEQYF
V gene: TRBV5-1
D gene: .
J gene: TRBJ2-7
clone size: .

CDR3 protein: CASSSIGPRGGTEAFF
V gene: TRBV19
D gene: .
J gene: TRBJ1-1
clone size: .

CDR3 protein: CASSPGEDRDDGYTF
V gene: TRBV18
D gene: TRBD1
J gene: TRBJ1-2
clone size: few

CDR3 protein: CASSLRGDSSYEQYF
V gene: TRBV7-7
D gene: TRBD1
J gene: TRBJ2-7
clone size: .

CDR3 protein: CASLQGPNNEQFF
V gene: TRBV19
D gene: TRBD1
J gene: TRBJ2-1
clone size: .

CDR3 protein: CASGLTGGGTEAFF
V gene: TRBV12-5
D gene: TRBD1
J gene: TRBJ1-1
clone size: .

CDR3 protein: CASSNQGVDYGYTF
V gene: TRBV19
D gene: TRBD1
J gene: TRBJ1-2
clone size: .

CDR3 protein: CAWSGIQGWSEKLFF
V gene: TRBV30
D gene: TRBD1
J gene: TRBJ1-4
clone size: .

CDR3 protein: CASSLRQGSSYEQYF
V gene: TRBV9
D gene: TRBD1
J gene: TRBJ2-7
clone size: medium-sized

CDR3 protein: CASSPTASGVGRRLYF
V gene: TRBV27
D gene: TRBD2
J gene: TRBJ2-3
clone size: .

CDR3 protein: CASSVAVSGGVYEQYF
V gene: TRBV9
D gene: TRBD2
J gene: TRBJ2-7
clone size: .

CDR3 protein: CASSEFPLSSGNTIYF
V gene: TRBV6-1
D gene: .
J gene: TRBJ1-3
clone size: .

CDR3 protein: CASSLAGGNQPQHF
V gene: TRBV5-5
D gene: .
J gene: TRBJ1-5
clone size: .

CDR3 protein: CASGRLDTEAFF
V gene: TRBV28
D gene: .
J gene: TRBJ1-1
clone size: .

CDR3 protein: CASSRDRATGELFF
V gene: TRBV5-6
D gene: .
J gene: TRBJ2-2
clone size: .

CDR3 protein: CASSSMTESNSGNTIYF
V gene: TRBV7-9
D gene: .
J gene: TRBJ1-3
clone size: .

CDR3 protein: CASSHIDRAGGNEQFF
V gene: TRBV7-6
D gene: TRBD1
J gene: TRBJ2-1
clone size: once

CDR3 protein: CASSQGLAGGDTQYF
V gene: TRBV4-2
D gene: TRBD2
J gene: TRBJ2-3
clone size: .

CDR3 protein: CASSARRAGGESEAFF
V gene: TRBV9
D gene: .
J gene: TRBJ1-1
clone size: .

CDR3 protein: CAWSTGGYNSPLHF
V gene: TRBV30
D gene: TRBD1
J gene: TRBJ1-6
clone size: .

CDR3 protein: CASRRSGPYGYEAFF
V gene: TRBV5-1
D gene: .
J gene: TRBJ1-1
clone size: .

CDR3 protein: CASSRDRGSNEQFF
V gene: TRBV2
D gene: TRBD1
J gene: TRBJ2-1
clone size: .

CDR3 protein: CASSGDRGSWNSPLHF
V gene: TRBV5-6
D gene: TRBD1
J gene: TRBJ1-6
clone size: .

CDR3 protein: CASSLPEGSSYNEQFF
V gene: TRBV28
D gene: .
J gene: TRBJ2-1
clone size: .

CDR3 protein: CASSLGGTGSYNEQFF
V gene: TRBV5-1
D gene: TRBD1
J gene: TRBJ2-1
clone size: .

CDR3 protein: CASSPGTGGSGANVLTF
V gene: TRBV18
D gene: TRBD1
J gene: TRBJ2-6
clone size: .

CDR3 protein: CASSQESTLVHGYTF
V gene: TRBV4-1
D gene: .
J gene: TRBJ1-2
clone size: .

CDR3 protein: CASSLTPTGALGNEQFF
V gene: TRBV7-3
D gene: TRBD1
J gene: TRBJ2-1
clone size: .

CDR3 protein: CASSWTGTYGYTF
V gene: TRBV5-8
D gene: TRBD1
J gene: TRBJ1-2
clone size: .

CDR3 protein: CASSFQTLTNTGELFF
V gene: TRBV7-3
D gene: .
J gene: TRBJ2-2
clone size: .

CDR3 protein: CASRDRYYEQYF
V gene: TRBV7-9
D gene: TRBD1
J gene: TRBJ2-7
clone size: .

CDR3 protein: CASERWDSNTEAFF
V gene: TRBV7-9
D gene: .
J gene: TRBJ1-1
clone size: .

CDR3 protein: CASSLGLAVFAEGDEQFF
V gene: TRBV5-8
D gene: TRBD2
J gene: TRBJ2-1
clone size: .

CDR3 protein: CASNPRGYNYGYTF
V gene: TRBV6-5
D gene: .
J gene: TRBJ1-2
clone size: .

CDR3 protein: CASSPPSRGARGYTF
V gene: TRBV7-2
D gene: TRBD1
J gene: TRBJ1-2
clone size: .

CDR3 protein: CASSEDREIEEKLFF
V gene: TRBV6-1
D gene: .
J gene: TRBJ1-4
clone size: .

CDR3 protein: CATSDPGQGFFGGYTF
V gene: TRBV24-1
D gene: TRBD1
J gene: TRBJ1-2
clone size: .

CDR3 protein: CAAHSGVPDTIYF
V gene: TRBV6-5
D gene: .
J gene: TRBJ1-3
clone size: .

CDR3 protein: CASSLQGVDTEAFF
V gene: TRBV5-1
D gene: TRBD1
J gene: TRBJ1-1
clone size: .